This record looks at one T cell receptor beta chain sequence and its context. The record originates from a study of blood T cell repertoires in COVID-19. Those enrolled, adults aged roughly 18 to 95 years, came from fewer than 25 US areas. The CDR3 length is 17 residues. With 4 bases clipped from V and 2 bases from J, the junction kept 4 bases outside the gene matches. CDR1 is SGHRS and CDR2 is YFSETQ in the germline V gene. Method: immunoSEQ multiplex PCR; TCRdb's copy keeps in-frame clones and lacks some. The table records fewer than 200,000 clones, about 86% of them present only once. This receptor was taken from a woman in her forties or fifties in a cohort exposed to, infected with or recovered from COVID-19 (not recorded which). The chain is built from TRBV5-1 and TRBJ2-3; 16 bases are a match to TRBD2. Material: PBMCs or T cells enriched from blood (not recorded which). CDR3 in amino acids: CASSPGLAGGNTDTQYF. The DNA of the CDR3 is TGCGCCAGCAGCCCGGGACTAGCGGGGGGGAACACAGATACGCAGTATTTT.